This T cell receptor (beta chain) was recorded in a study of a mutant IDH1 vaccine in newly diagnosed glioma. At the level of the study: There were about 60% males and around 38% females among treated patients, whose mean age was roughly 40 years. Earlier treatment was radiotherapy, temozolomide, or both, with most getting both. Broader study findings: Immune responses arising from the vaccine appeared in about 92% of patients. Pseudoprogression looked unconnected to shifts in top peripheral T cell clonotypes.

The V gene's germline CDR1 is GTSNPN and CDR2 SVGIG (reference sequence). The length of the CDR3 is 14 residues. Trimming pared 2 bases from V and 5 bases from J, leaving 12 bases between. Worth noting for this clone: The antigen remains undetermined.

TCRdb's copy holds only in-frame clones and misses some; the assay was immunoSEQ multiplex PCR. The table includes 30,000 to 40,000 clones, roughly 90% detected once. Time point indicated: baseline, week 1 (first vaccination visit). Treatment noted: pre-vaccination baseline after standard-of-care therapy. The sample in question was PBMCs, obtained from a glioma patient treated with radiotherapy, temozolomide or both. The source is a man aged 18 to 30 with glioma. The chain combines TRBV30 with TRBJ2-2, with D perhaps TRBD2 (5 bases). The CDR3 here is CAWSRGSETGELFF. DNA for the CDR3: TGTGCCTGGAGTCGTGGGAGCGAAACCGGGGAGCTGTTTTTT.